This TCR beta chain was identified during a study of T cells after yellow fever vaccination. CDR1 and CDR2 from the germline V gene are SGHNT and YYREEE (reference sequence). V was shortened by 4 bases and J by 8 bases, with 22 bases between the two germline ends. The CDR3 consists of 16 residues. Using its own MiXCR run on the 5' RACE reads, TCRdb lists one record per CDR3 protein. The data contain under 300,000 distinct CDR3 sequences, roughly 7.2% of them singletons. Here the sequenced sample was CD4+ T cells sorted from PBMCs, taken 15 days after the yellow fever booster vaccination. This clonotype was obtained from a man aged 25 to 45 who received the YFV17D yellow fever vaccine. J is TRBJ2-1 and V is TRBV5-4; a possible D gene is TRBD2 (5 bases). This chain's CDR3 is CASSPASATPGDEQFF. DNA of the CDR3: TGTGCCAGCAGCCCCGCCAGCGCAACACCCGGGGATGAGCAGTTCTTC.